This is a list of T cell receptor beta chains from one sample in a study of vaccination effects on CD4 cells after COVID-19. Sequencing was performed with immunoSEQ multiplex PCR; in TCRdb, only in-frame clones are kept and a portion is missing. The table shows around 41,000 clones, with around 77% occurring only once. These receptors' antigens are unknown. Sample: CD4+ T cells from PBMCs cultured with SARS-CoV-2 spike peptides, taken before COVID-19 vaccination. Receptors originate from a human donor who received a COVID-19 vaccine. Each CDR3 is given with its conserved first and last residue. The D gene is left open where the match is weak. Only part of the rows carry a size: once, few, many, or a class if the clone is expanded.

d_gene	v_gene	abundance	j_gene	CDR3nt	CDR3aa
-	TRBV5-5	-	TRBJ1-1	TGTGCCAGCAGCTTGGAGTGGGTTAACACTGAAGCTTTCTTT	CASSLEWVNTEAFF
-	TRBV21-1	-	TRBJ2-1	TGTGCCAGCAGCCAAAAGAAAGGGCCCCCCAATGAGCAGTTCTTC	CASSQKKGPPNEQFF
TRBD2	TRBV30	-	TRBJ2-5	TGTGCCTGGACCCCAAAACCGGGACTAGCGGGGGAAGAGACCCAGTACTTC	CAWTPKPGLAGEETQYF
-	TRBV5-1	-	TRBJ2-2	TGCGCCAGCAGCTTGAGTCAGGGGAACACCGGGGAGCTGTTTTTT	CASSLSQGNTGELFF
-	TRBV6-5	-	TRBJ1-5	TGTGCCAGCAGTTACTCGAAGGAGCTCAATCAGCCCCAGCATTTT	CASSYSKELNQPQHF
-	TRBV2	-	TRBJ2-1	TGTGCCACCCGACAGCTAGAAGGCGATGAGCAGTTCTTC	CATRQLEGDEQFF
-	TRBV9	-	TRBJ2-3	TGTGCCAGCAGCGTACGGGGCAAACTAGGCACAGATACGCAGTATTTT	CASSVRGKLGTDTQYF
TRBD1	TRBV24-1	-	TRBJ2-5	TGTGCCACCAGGACAAAACCGGGACAGGGTAAAGAGACCCAGTACTTC	CATRTKPGQGKETQYF
TRBD1	TRBV5-1	-	TRBJ1-6	TGCGCCAGCAGCGTGGGACAGGGAGGCTCCTATAATTCACCCCTCCACTTT	CASSVGQGGSYNSPLHF
-	TRBV18	-	TRBJ1-5	TGTGCCAGCTCACTGGACACATTCAATCAGCCCCAGCATTTT	CASSLDTFNQPQHF
-	TRBV19	-	TRBJ2-4	TGTGCCAGTAGAAACACAGGGTCCGGCTTGGACAAAAACATTCAGTACTTC	CASRNTGSGLDKNIQYF
TRBD2	TRBV9	-	TRBJ2-1	TGTGCCAGCAGCACACGGACTAGCGGGGGGTACAATGAGCAGTTCTTC	CASSTRTSGGYNEQFF
TRBD1	TRBV28	-	TRBJ1-6	TGTGCCAGCAGTCCCCTGAGGGGGCATAATTCACCCCTCCACTTT	CASSPLRGHNSPLHF
-	TRBV24-1	-	TRBJ2-2	TGTGCCACCAGTGATTTGCCCGGAACCGGGGAGCTGTTTTTT	CATSDLPGTGELFF
-	TRBV5-1	-	TRBJ1-1	TGCGCCAGCAGCTTGGCAGTCCAAATGAACACTGAAGCTTTCTTT	CASSLAVQMNTEAFF
-	TRBV7-3	-	TRBJ1-3	TGTGCCAGCAGCCACGGAGGGTCCTCTGGAAACACCATATATTTT	CASSHGGSSGNTIYF
-	TRBV6-1	-	TRBJ1-5	TGTGCCAGCAGTGAAGCGGGGATTTATAGCAATCAGCCCCAGCATTTT	CASSEAGIYSNQPQHF
-	TRBV5-1	-	TRBJ1-6	TGCGCCAGCAGCTTGTCAGGGTTTTATTCACCCCTCCACTTT	CASSLSGFYSPLHF
TRBD1	TRBV19	-	TRBJ2-5	TGTGCCAGTAGTATGGGGGACAGCCAAGAGACCCAGTACTTC	CASSMGDSQETQYF
-	TRBV4-1	-	TRBJ2-1	TGCGCCAGCAGCCCCAGGGGTCGCCGGGGGGCCTTTTTAGAACTGTTCAATGAGCAGTTCTTC	CASSPRGRRGAFLELFNEQFF
TRBD2	TRBV7-2	-	TRBJ2-3	TGTGCCAGCAGGCAGACTAGCGGGGGGAAACGAGATACGCAGTATTTT	CASRQTSGGKRDTQYF
TRBD1	TRBV9	-	TRBJ2-1	TGTGCCAGCAGCCGGTCAGGGGGCCCTTGGGATGAGCAGTTCTTC	CASSRSGGPWDEQFF
TRBD1	TRBV3-1/TRBV3-2	-	TRBJ2-5	TGTGCCAGCAGCCACCCTGGACAGGGAGAGACCCAGTACTTC	CASSHPGQGETQYF
-	TRBV2	-	TRBJ1-6	TGTGCCAGCAGTGGTCAGGGGTTGGGCTCACCCCTCCACTTT	CASSGQGLGSPLHF
TRBD2	TRBV3-1/TRBV3-2	-	TRBJ2-3	TGTGCCAGCAGCCAAGGGGTACCGTGGGGGGGATACACAGATACGCAGTATTTT	CASSQGVPWGGYTDTQYF
TRBD1	TRBV25-1	-	TRBJ1-3	TGTGCCAGCAGTCACCCTCGGGACAGCGTTTTCTCTGGAAACACCATATATTTT	CASSHPRDSVFSGNTIYF
-	TRBV24-1	-	TRBJ1-2	TGTGCCACCAGTGATCCCTCAGCCGGGTATGGCTACACCTTC	CATSDPSAGYGYTF
TRBD2	TRBV5-5	-	TRBJ2-2	TGTGCCAGCAGCTCAAGCGGGGGCCGGAACACCGGGGAGCTGTTTTTT	CASSSSGGRNTGELFF
-	TRBV14	-	TRBJ1-2	TGTGCCAGCAGCCCTATCAGGACGGGCCCGGACTATGGCTACACCTTC	CASSPIRTGPDYGYTF
TRBD1	TRBV6-2/TRBV6-3	few	TRBJ1-2	TGTGCCAGCAGTCATTCCGGGACAGAAATTGGGGATGGCTACACCTTC	CASSHSGTEIGDGYTF
TRBD1	TRBV25-1	-	TRBJ1-3	TGTGCCAGCAGTGACACAGGGGGCTCTGGAAACACCATATATTTT	CASSDTGGSGNTIYF
TRBD1	TRBV7-9	-	TRBJ1-5	TGTGCCAGCAGCTTCCCGAGGGGACAGGGGTATAATCAGCCCCAGCATTTT	CASSFPRGQGYNQPQHF
TRBD1	TRBV30	few	TRBJ1-1	TGTGCCTGGGACCAGGGGGGAATGAACACTGAAGCTTTCTTT	CAWDQGGMNTEAFF
-	TRBV10-3	-	TRBJ1-4	TGTGCCATCAGTGGGTCAGGCATTAATGAAAAACTGTTTTTT	CAISGSGINEKLFF
TRBD1	TRBV2	-	TRBJ1-1	TGTGCCAGCAGTGCTGTTACCCGGACAGGGAATCGAGACACTGAAGCTTTCTTT	CASSAVTRTGNRDTEAFF
TRBD2	TRBV27	-	TRBJ2-5	TGTGCCAGCAGTTTACGATCCATAGCGGGACCCCCGGAGACCCAGTACTTC	CASSLRSIAGPPETQYF
-	TRBV29-1	once	TRBJ2-2	TGCAGCGCGGAGGCAGGGAAGAACACCGGGGAGCTGTTTTTT	CSAEAGKNTGELFF
TRBD1	TRBV5-1	-	TRBJ1-6	TGCGCCAGCAGCTTAGCCACCGGGACAGGGACGGATTCACCCCTCCACTTT	CASSLATGTGTDSPLHF
-	TRBV10-1	few	TRBJ1-3	TGCGCCAGCTTCGAGTCAGGGAATAGTTTT	CASFESGNSF
-	TRBV7-2	-	TRBJ1-1	TGTGCCAGCAGCCCAAGCCGGGGGCGGACTGAAGCTTTCTTT	CASSPSRGRTEAFF
TRBD1	TRBV18	-	TRBJ1-2	TGTGCCAGCTCACCTGGGACAGAACATGGCTACACCTTC	CASSPGTEHGYTF
-	TRBV24-1	-	TRBJ2-3	TGTGCCACCAGTGATTCAGGCAGGGGTTATGACACAGATACGCAGTATTTT	CATSDSGRGYDTDTQYF
-	TRBV2	-	TRBJ1-6	TGTGCCAGCAGCCAGTCCCCCAATTCACCCCTCCACTTT	CASSQSPNSPLHF
-	TRBV6-2/TRBV6-3	-	TRBJ2-1	TGTGCCAGCAGCCGTGGTTACGCCTACAATGAGCAGTTCTTC	CASSRGYAYNEQFF
-	TRBV6-5	-	TRBJ2-2	TGTGCCAGCAGTCGGACAGCGAACACCGGGGAGCTGTTTTTT	CASSRTANTGELFF